This T cell receptor beta chain was sequenced for a study of patients and donors after allogeneic stem cell transplantation. In TCRdb, the RT-PCR reads were re-called with MiXCR into one record per CDR3 protein. Here the sample spans some 880,000 distinct CDR3 sequences, about 20% being singletons. V shed 4 bases, J shed 0 bases, and the junction held 8 bases outside the gene matches. Germline assignment: CDR1 MNHEY and CDR2 SMNVEV (reference sequence). The CDR3 has 17 residues. This chain joins TRBV27 and TRBJ2-1, with 8 nucleotides matching TRBD1. Sequenced sample: blood, either unsorted or a sorted T cell fraction (not recorded which). The source is a human donor who was either an allogeneic HSCT recipient or a stem cell or donor lymphocyte infusion donor (not recorded which). It is not recorded whose cells these are; they may come from a transplant donor. Here the CDR3 DNA reads TGTGCCAGCAGTTACCTGGCTACAGGGGGCTCCTACAATGAGCAGTTCTTC. Protein: CASSYLATGGSYNEQFF.